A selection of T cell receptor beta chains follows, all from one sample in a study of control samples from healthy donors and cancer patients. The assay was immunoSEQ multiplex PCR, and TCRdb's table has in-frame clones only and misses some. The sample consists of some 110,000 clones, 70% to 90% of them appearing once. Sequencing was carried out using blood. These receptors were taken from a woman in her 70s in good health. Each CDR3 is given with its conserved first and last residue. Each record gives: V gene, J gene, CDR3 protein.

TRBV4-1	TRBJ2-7	CASSQQWRDRAYEQYF
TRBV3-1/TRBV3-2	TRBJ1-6	CASSQTDRDSPLHF
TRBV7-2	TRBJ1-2	CASSQGSGDGYTF
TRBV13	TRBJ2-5	CASSLGGQGYSQETQYF
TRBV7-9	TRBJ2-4	CASSVQGGIQYF
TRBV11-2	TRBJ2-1	CASSLAGTSYNEQFF
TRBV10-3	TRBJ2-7	CAISPGPRAYEQYF
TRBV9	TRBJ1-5	CASSETGWRQPQHF
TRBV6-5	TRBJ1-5	CASSTTGGYQPQHF
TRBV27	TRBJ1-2	CASSFQGQGLSDYGYTF
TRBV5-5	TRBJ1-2	CASSLSDQINYHGYTF
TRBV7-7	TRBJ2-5	CASSLGTAQETQYF
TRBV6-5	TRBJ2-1	CASSPGLASDEQFF
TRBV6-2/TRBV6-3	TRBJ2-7	CASSYSRREGAYEQYF
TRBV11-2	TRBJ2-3	CASSLSQEADTQYF
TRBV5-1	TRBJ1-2	CASSVDRGYGGYTF
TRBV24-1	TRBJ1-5	CATSAAGGQPQHF
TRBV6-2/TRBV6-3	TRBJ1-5	CASSHRQDNQPQHF
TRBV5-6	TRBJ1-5	CASSLDRGEANQPQHF
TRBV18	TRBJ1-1	CASSPGQSRGGTEAFF
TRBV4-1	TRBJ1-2	CASSQPEGPVGYTF
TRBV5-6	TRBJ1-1	CASSLRETEAFF
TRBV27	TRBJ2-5	CASSFRGGAWETQYF
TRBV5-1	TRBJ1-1	CASSPDRSGTEAFF
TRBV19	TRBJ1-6	CASSADRDSPLHF
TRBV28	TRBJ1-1	CASSLWRMNTEAFF
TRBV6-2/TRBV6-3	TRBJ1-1	CASSRRGGSPEAFF
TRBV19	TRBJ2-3	CASSKQARGTDTQYF
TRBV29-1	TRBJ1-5	CSVGDSLGQPQHF
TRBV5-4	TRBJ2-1	CASSFYGTTGLNEQFF
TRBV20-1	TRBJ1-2	CSARWITGYTF
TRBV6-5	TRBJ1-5	CASTVGDQPQHF
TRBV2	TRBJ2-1	CASSGQGHYNEQFF
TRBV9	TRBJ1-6	CASSASGHKNSPLHF
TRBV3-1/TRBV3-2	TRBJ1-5	CASSQDIHQPQHF
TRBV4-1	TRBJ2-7	CASSQDELYRQYF
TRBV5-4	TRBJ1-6	CASSLVAEGSPLHF
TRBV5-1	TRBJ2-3	CASSRYDTSDTQYF
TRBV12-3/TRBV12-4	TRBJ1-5	CASSFGRQTQHF
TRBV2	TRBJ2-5	CASGGSINF
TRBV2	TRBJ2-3	CAGGPGGTDTQYF
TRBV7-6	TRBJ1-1	CASSLAPNQNTEAFF
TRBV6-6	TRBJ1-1	CASSLIGGELDEAFF
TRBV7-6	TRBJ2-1	CASSLAHNEQFF
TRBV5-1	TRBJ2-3	CASSLATQRDTDTQYF
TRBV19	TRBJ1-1	CASSTTHGGTEAFF
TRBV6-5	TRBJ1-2	CASLTGQGTGGYTF
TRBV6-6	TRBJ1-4	CASSYPGVTGEKLFF
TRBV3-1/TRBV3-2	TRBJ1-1	CASSPGQYNTEAFF
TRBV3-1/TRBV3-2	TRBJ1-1	CASSQDPPRVNTEAFF
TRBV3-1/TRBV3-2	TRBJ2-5	CASSQVSGTRETQYF
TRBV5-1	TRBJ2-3	CASSALAESTDTQYF
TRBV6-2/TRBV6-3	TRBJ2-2	CASSYRTTGELFF
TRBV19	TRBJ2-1	CASSWTPADYNEQFF
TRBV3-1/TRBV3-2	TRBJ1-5	CASSFGRSNQPQHF
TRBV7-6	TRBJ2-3	CASSLALRGSETDTQYF
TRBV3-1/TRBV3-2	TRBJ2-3	CASIGGVTDTQYF
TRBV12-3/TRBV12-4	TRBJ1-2	CASSRTGSYGYTF
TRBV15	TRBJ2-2	CATRGTGGANTGELFF